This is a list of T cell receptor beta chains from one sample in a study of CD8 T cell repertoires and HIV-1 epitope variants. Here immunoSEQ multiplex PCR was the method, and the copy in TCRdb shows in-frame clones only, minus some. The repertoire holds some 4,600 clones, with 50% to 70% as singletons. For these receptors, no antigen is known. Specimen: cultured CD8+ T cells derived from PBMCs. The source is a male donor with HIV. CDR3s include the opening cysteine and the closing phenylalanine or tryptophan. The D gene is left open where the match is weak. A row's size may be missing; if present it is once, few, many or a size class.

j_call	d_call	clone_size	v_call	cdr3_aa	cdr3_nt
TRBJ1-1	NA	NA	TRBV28	CASSLQEMNTEAFF	TGTGCCAGCAGTTTACAGGAGATGAACACTGAAGCTTTCTTT
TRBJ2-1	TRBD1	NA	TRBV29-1	CSVSTGGSYNEQFF	TGCAGCGTTTCGACAGGGGGTTCCTACAATGAGCAGTTCTTC
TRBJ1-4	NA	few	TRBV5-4	CASSLPGRDEKLFF	TGTGCCAGCAGCCTTCCGGGCCGCGATGAAAAACTGTTTTTT
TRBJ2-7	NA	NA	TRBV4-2	CASSQGLGSYEQYF	TGTGCCAGCAGCCAAGGGCTGGGCTCCTACGAGCAGTACTTC
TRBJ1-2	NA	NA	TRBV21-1	CASSKGPGSQSSRSYGYTF	TGTGCCAGCAGCAAAGGCCCGGGGTCCCAAAGCTCACGATCCTATGGCTACACCTTC
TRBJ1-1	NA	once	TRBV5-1	CASSLDEFTEAFF	TGCGCCAGCAGCTTGGACGAATTTACTGAAGCTTTCTTT
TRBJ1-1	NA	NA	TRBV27	CASSLLPGTEAFF	TGTGCCAGCAGTTTATTACCGGGAACTGAAGCTTTCTTT
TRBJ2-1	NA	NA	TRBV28	CASSFREQFF	TGTGCCAGCAGTTTCCGGGAGCAGTTCTTC
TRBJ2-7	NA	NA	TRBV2	CASSEEDGRGSYEQYF	TGTGCCAGCAGTGAAGAAGATGGCAGGGGCAGCTACGAGCAGTACTTC
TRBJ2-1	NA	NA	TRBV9	CASSVGGTDYNEQFF	TGTGCCAGCAGCGTGGGCGGGACGGACTACAATGAGCAGTTCTTC
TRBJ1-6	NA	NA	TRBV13	CASSAGTYNSPLHF	TGTGCCAGCAGCGCGGGGACTTATAATTCACCCCTCCACTTT
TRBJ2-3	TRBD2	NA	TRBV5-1	CASSWSGGGTDTQYF	TGCGCCAGCAGCTGGAGCGGGGGAGGCACAGATACGCAGTATTTT
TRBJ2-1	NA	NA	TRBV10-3	CAISESEELYNNEQFF	TGTGCCATCAGTGAGTCGGAGGAGCTATATAACAATGAGCAGTTCTTC
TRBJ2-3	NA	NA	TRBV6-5	CASSWGDTQYF	TGTGCCAGCAGTTGGGGAGATACGCAGTATTTT
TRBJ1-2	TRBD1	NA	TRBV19	CASSITRTGLLRYGYTF	TGTGCCAGTAGTATCACCCGGACAGGTTTGCTGCGCTATGGCTACACCTTC
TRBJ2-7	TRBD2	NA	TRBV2	CASRISGDYEQYF	TGTGCCAGCAGGATTAGCGGGGACTACGAGCAGTACTTC
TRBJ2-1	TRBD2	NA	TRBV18	CASSPTSGSYNEQFF	TGTGCCAGCTCACCGACTAGCGGCTCCTACAATGAGCAGTTCTTC
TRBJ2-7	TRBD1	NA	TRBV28	CASSLGQGWNEQYF	TGTGCCAGCAGTTTAGGACAGGGATGGAACGAGCAGTACTTC
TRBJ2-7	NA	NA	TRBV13	CASSPRLGPYEQYF	TGTGCCAGCAGCCCTCGACTAGGTCCCTACGAGCAGTACTTC
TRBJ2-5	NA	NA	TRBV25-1	CASSESAESYGTQYF	TGTGCCAGCAGTGAGTCCGCAGAGTCCTACGGGACCCAGTACTTC
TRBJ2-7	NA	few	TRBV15	CATSSRGVLEQYF	TGTGCCACCAGCAGCCGAGGGGTTCTGGAGCAGTACTTC
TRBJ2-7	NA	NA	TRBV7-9	CASSLSQTYEQYF	TGTGCCAGCAGCTTAAGCCAGACTTACGAGCAGTACTTC
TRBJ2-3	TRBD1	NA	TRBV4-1	CASSPGTDPKPSTDTQYF	TGCGCCAGCAGCCCGGGGACAGATCCGAAACCTAGCACAGATACGCAGTATTTT
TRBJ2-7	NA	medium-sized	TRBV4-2	CASSPTGGRDEQYF	TGTGCCAGCAGCCCTACAGGCGGGCGGGACGAGCAGTACTTC
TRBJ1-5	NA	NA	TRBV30	CAWSVRGLQPQHF	TGTGCCTGGAGTGTACGTGGTCTTCAGCCCCAGCATTTT
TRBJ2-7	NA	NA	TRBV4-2	CASSQDLGSYEQYF	TGTGCCAGCAGCCAAGATCTTGGAAGCTACGAGCAGTACTTC
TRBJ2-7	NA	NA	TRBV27	CASSLLGQAYEQYF	TGTGCCAGCAGTTTATTAGGACAAGCCTACGAGCAGTACTTC
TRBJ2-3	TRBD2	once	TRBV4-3	CASSQDPPSGGSDTQYF	TGCGCCAGCAGCCAAGATCCCCCAAGCGGGGGGTCGGATACGCAGTATTTT
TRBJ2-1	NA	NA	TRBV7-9	CASSDTAYNEQFF	TGTGCCAGCAGCGACACAGCCTACAATGAGCAGTTCTTC
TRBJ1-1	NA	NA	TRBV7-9	CASTAEANTEAFF	TGTGCCAGCACCGCGGAGGCGAACACTGAAGCTTTCTTT
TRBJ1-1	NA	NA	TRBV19	CASKLGDTEAFF	TGTGCCAGTAAACTTGGGGACACTGAAGCTTTCTTT
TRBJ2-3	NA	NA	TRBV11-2	CASSSQGLSTDTQYF	TGTGCCAGCAGCTCACAGGGCCTTAGCACAGATACGCAGTATTTT
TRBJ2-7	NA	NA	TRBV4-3	CASSQAEGLEQYF	TGCGCCAGCAGCCAAGCGGAGGGACTCGAGCAGTACTTC
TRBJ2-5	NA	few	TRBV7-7	CASSLAPERETQYF	TGTGCCAGCAGCTTAGCTCCCGAGAGGGAGACCCAGTACTTC
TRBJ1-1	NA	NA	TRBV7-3	CASSFGLNTEAFF	TGTGCCAGCAGCTTTGGGCTGAACACTGAAGCTTTCTTT
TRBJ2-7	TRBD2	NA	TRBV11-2	CASSLETGGLYEQYF	TGTGCCAGCAGCTTAGAAACGGGGGGGCTCTACGAGCAGTACTTC
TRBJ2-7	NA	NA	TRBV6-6	CASSYFGAYEQYF	TGTGCCAGCAGTTACTTCGGGGCCTACGAGCAGTACTTC
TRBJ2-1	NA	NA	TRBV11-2	CASSWKADSYNEQFF	TGTGCCAGCAGCTGGAAAGCGGATTCCTACAATGAGCAGTTCTTC
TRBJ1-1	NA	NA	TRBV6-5	CASSYQGRTEAFF	TGTGCCAGCAGTTACCAAGGTAGGACTGAAGCTTTCTTT
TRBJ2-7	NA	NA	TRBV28	CASKIIESGHEQYF	TGTGCCAGCAAAATCATCGAATCGGGCCACGAGCAGTACTTC
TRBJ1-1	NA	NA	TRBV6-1	CASSSMGTGSTEAFF	TGTGCCAGCAGTTCCATGGGGACCGGGAGCACTGAAGCTTTCTTT
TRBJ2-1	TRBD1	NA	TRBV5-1	CASSLQGPDNEQFF	TGCGCCAGCAGCTTACAGGGGCCGGACAATGAGCAGTTCTTC
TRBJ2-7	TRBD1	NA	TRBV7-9	CASSLDRDRGSGYF	TGTGCCAGCAGCTTGGACCGGGACAGGGGATCTGGGTACTTC
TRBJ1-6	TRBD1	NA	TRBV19	CASSDDRATSPLHF	TGTGCCAGTAGTGATGACAGGGCTACTTCACCCCTCCACTTT
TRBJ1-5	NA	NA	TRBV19	CASSIPGDNQPQHF	TGTGCCAGTAGTATTCCGGGGGACAATCAGCCCCAGCATTTT
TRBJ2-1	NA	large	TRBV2	CASSEGGTLNEQFF	TGTGCCAGCAGTGAGGGGGGGACATTGAATGAGCAGTTCTTC
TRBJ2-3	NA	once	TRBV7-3	CASSLTPAGTDTQYF	TGTGCCAGCAGCTTAACCCCGGCAGGCACAGATACGCAGTATTTT
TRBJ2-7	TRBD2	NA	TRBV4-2	CASSQEAGTEQYF	TGTGCCAGCAGCCAAGAAGCGGGGACCGAGCAGTACTTC
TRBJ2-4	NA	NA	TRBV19	CASSISEKNIQYF	TGTGCCAGTAGTATAAGTGAAAAAAACATTCAGTACTTC